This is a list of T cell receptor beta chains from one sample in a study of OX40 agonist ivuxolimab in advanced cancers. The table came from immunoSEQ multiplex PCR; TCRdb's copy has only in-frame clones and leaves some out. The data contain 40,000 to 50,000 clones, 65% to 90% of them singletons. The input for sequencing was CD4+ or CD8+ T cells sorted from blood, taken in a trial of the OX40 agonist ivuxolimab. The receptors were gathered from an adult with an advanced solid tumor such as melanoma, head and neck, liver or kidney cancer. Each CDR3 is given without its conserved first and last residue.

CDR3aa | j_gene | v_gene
ASSLANLRQPQH | TRBJ1-5 | TRBV13
ASRTLTGLTGELF | TRBJ2-2 | TRBV19
ASSAGIGSYEQY | TRBJ2-7 | TRBV25-1
ASSTDRGDTEAF | TRBJ1-1 | TRBV7-9
ASGGWGSEAF | TRBJ1-1 | TRBV19
ASSPEGVRQPQH | TRBJ1-5 | TRBV4-1
SARDGEAF | TRBJ1-1 | TRBV20-1
ASSQEDRNTEAF | TRBJ1-1 | TRBV4-1
ASTLRQTGLWSLNGYT | TRBJ1-2 | TRBV7-2
ASSQDWSGLAHEQY | TRBJ2-7 | TRBV4-3
ASSQRLEGNQPQH | TRBJ1-5 | TRBV4-1
ASSFRTGWDEQY | TRBJ2-7 | TRBV7-9
ASAGRLSPGANVLT | TRBJ2-6 | TRBV27
ASSWGVDGYT | TRBJ1-2 | TRBV7-9
ASSPDRVSSYNEQF | TRBJ2-1 | TRBV27
ASSWRFLQGANEKLF | TRBJ1-4 | TRBV27
ASSYETYGNTIY | TRBJ1-3 | TRBV6-6
ASSLVQSSYEQY | TRBJ2-7 | TRBV7-9
ASSLLGQGRYEQY | TRBJ2-7 | TRBV7-2
ASSYRDRVNQPQH | TRBJ1-5 | TRBV6-6
ASSEVPYNEQF | TRBJ2-1 | TRBV2
ASSLTAGAPYEQY | TRBJ2-7 | TRBV7-2
ASSPHPGTKNEQF | TRBJ2-1 | TRBV9
AISEDGTAGDTQY | TRBJ2-3 | TRBV10-3
ASSFQGITEAF | TRBJ1-1 | TRBV7-6
ASSPMGSAYNEQF | TRBJ2-1 | TRBV10-2
ASSPEDEIIEAF | TRBJ1-1 | TRBV9
ASTTVGDGSGTEAF | TRBJ1-1 | TRBV13
AWSAGGGLTYEQY | TRBJ2-7 | TRBV30
ASSPTGGGYNEQF | TRBJ2-1 | TRBV18
AWSVATGELF | TRBJ2-2 | TRBV30
AIESGQDTDTQY | TRBJ2-3 | TRBV10-3
ASSVGGRNTDTQY | TRBJ2-3 | TRBV9
ASSELQGATSTDTQY | TRBJ2-3 | TRBV2
ASSRAGYEQY | TRBJ2-7 | TRBV7-2
ASSLGASYEQY | TRBJ2-7 | TRBV27
ASSFRNEQF | TRBJ2-1 | TRBV11-2
ASSLRFGTSTDTQY | TRBJ2-3 | TRBV4-1
ASSTPPYGSSYEQY | TRBJ2-7 | TRBV7-8
ASSPTGRYEQY | TRBJ2-7 | TRBV6-5
SSGGAAYNEQF | TRBJ2-1 | TRBV29-1